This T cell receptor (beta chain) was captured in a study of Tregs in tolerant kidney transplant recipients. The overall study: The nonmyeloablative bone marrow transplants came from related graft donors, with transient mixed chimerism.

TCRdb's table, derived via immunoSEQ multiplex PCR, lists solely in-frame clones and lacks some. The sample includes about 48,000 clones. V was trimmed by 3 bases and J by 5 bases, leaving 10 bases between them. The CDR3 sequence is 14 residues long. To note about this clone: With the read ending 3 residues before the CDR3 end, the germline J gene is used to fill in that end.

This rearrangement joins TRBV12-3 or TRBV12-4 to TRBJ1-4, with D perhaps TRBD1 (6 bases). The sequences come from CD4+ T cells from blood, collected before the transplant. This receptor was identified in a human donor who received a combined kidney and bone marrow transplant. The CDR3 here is CASSFQGQNEKLFF. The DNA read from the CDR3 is TGTGCCAGCAGTTTCCAGGGGCAGAATGAAAAA.